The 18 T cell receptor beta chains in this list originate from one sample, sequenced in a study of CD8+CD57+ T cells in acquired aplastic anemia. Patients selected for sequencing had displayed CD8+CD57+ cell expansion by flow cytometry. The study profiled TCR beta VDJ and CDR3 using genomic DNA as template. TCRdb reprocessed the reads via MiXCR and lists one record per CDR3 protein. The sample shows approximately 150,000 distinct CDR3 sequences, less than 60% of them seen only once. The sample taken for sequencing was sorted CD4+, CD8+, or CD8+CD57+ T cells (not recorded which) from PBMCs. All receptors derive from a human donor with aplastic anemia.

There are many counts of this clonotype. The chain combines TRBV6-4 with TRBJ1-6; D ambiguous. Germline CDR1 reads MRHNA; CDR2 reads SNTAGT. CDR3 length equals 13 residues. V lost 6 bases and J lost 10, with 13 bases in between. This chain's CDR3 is CASRGLAGSPLHF. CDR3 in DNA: TGTGCCAGCAGAGGTCTCGCGGGGTCACCCCTCCACTTT.

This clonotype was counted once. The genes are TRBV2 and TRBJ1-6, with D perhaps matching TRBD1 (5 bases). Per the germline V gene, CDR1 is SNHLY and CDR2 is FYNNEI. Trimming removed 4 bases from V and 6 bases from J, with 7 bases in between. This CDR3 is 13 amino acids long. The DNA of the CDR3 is TGTGCCAGCAGTGTGGACACTAATTCACCCCTCCACTTT. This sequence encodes CASSVDTNSPLHF.

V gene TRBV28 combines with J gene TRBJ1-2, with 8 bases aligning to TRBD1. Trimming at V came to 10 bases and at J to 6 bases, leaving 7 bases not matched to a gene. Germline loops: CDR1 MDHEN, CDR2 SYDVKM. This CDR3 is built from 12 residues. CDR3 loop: CATRTGRDGYTF. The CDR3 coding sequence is TGTGCCACCCGGACAGGGCGAGATGGCTACACCTTC.

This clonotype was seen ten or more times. CDR3 DNA sequence: TGTGCCAGCAGCACACGCCCAACCGGGATAGCCTATGGCTACACCTTC. It specifies CASSTRPTGIAYGYTF. The rearrangement links TRBV7-6 to TRBJ1-2; D gene uncertain. This CDR3 has 16 residues. Germline V gene sequence: CDR1 SGHVS, CDR2 FNYEAQ. Trimming removed 5 bases from V and 4 bases from J, with 20 bases in between. The full variable domain, rest sourced from reference TRBV7-6 and TRBJ1-2, is GAGVSQSPRYKVTKRGQDVALRCDPISGHVSLYWYRQALGQGPEFLTYFNYEAQQDKSGLPNDRFSAERPEGSISTLTIQRTEQRDSAMYRCASSTRPTGIAYGYTFGSGTRLTVV.

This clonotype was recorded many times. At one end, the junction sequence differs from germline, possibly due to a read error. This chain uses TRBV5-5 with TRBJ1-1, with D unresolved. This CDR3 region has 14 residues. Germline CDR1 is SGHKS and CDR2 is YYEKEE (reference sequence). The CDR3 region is CANSPVKGPTEAFF. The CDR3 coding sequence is TGTGCCAACAGCCCGGTGAAGGGCCCCACTGAAGCTTTCTTT.

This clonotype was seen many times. CDR3 residues: CATSRDRDRLYGYTF. For the CDR3, the DNA is TGTGCCACCAGCAGAGATCGGGACAGACTCTATGGCTACACCTTC. This chain joins TRBV15 and TRBJ1-2; the match to TRBD1 covers 7 bases. Per germline, CDR1 LNHNV and CDR2 YYDKDF (reference sequence). The CDR3 runs to 15 residues. Trimming at V came to 0 bases and at J to 4 bases, leaving 5 bases not matched to a gene.

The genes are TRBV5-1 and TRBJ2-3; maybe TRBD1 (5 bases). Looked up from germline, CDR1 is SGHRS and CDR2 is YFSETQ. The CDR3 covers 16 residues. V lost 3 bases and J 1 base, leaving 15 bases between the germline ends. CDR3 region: CASSSYRSPGTDTQYF. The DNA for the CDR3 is TGCGCCAGCAGCTCTTACAGGTCCCCTGGCACAGATACGCAGTATTTT.

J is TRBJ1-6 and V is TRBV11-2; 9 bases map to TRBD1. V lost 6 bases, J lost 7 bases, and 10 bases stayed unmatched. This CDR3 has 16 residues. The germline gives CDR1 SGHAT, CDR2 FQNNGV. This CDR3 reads CASSRTGVVVNSPLHF. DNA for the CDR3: TGTGCCAGCAGTCGGACAGGGGTCGTCGTCAATTCACCCCTCCACTTT.

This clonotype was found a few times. The CDR3 region is CASSQEASGGALRSETQYF. In DNA, the CDR3 is TGTGCCAGCAGCCAAGAGGCTAGCGGGGGAGCCCTAAGGTCAGAGACCCAGTACTTC. The chain couples TRBV4-2 to TRBJ2-5; 10 bases agree with TRBD2. Germline loops: CDR1 LGHNA, CDR2 YNFKEQ. This CDR3 has 19 residues. J gave up 4 bases and V 0 bases, and 14 bases lay outside the gene matches.

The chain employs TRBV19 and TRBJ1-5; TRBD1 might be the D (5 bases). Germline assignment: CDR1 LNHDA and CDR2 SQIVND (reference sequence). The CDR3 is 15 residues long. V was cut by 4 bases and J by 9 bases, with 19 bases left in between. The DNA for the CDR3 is TGTGCCAGTAGTACACGGGGTGGAGGGGATCGGCCCCAGCATTTT. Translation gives CASSTRGGGDRPQHF.

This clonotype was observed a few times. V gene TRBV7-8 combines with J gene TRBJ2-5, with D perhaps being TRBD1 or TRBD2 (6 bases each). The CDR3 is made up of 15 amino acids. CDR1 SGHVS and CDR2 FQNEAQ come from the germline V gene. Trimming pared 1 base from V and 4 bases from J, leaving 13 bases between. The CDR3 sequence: CASSLDREVGETQYF. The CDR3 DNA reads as TGTGCCAGCAGCTTAGACAGGGAGGTCGGAGAGACCCAGTACTTC.

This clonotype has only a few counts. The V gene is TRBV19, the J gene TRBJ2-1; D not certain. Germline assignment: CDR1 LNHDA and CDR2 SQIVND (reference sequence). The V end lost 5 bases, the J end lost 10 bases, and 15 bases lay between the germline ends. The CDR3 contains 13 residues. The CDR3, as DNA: TGTGCCAGTAGTTTTGGGCCGTTTTGGGAGCAGTTCTTC. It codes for CASSFGPFWEQFF.

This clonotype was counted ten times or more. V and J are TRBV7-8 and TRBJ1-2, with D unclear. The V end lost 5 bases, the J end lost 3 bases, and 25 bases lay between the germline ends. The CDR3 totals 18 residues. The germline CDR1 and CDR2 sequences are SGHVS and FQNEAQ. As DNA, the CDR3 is TGTGCCAGCAGCCCCATCCCCAATAGGGCAGGTAGTTACTATGGCTACACCTTC. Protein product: CASSPIPNRAGSYYGYTF.

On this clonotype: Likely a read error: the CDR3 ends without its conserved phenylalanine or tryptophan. The CDR3, as DNA: TGTGCCAGTAGTATATCAGCGAACACTGAAGCTTTCTCT. It encodes CASSISANTEAFS. The chain carries TRBV19 and TRBJ1-1; D gene ambiguous. The germline gives CDR1 LNHDA, CDR2 SQIVND (reference sequence). Trimming cost V 2 bases and J 1 base, with 5 bases left between them. CDR3 size: 13 residues.

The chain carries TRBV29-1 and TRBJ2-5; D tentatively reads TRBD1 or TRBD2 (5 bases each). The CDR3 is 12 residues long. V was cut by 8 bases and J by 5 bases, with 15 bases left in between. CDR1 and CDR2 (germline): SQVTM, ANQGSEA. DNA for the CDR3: TGCAGCTCTGAAACAGGCGGGGAGACCCAGTACTTC. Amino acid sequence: CSSETGGETQYF.

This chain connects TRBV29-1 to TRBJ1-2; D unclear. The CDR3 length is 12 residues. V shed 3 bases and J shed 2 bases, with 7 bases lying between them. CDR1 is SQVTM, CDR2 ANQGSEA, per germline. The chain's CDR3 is CSVDTSNYGYTF. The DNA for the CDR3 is TGCAGCGTTGACACGTCGAACTATGGCTACACCTTC.

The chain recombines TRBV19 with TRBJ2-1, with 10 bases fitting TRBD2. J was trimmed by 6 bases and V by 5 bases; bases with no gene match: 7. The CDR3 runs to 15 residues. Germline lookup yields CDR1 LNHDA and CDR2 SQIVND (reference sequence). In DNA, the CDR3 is TGTGCCAGTAGTTCATCTAGCGGGGGACCCAATGAGCAGTTCTTC. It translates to CASSSSSGGPNEQFF.

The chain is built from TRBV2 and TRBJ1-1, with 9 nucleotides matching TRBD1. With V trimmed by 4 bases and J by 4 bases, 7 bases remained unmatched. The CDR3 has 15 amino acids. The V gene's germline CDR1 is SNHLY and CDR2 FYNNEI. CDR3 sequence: CASSADGTGLTEAFF. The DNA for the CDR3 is TGTGCCAGCAGTGCCGACGGGACAGGGCTCACTGAAGCTTTCTTT.